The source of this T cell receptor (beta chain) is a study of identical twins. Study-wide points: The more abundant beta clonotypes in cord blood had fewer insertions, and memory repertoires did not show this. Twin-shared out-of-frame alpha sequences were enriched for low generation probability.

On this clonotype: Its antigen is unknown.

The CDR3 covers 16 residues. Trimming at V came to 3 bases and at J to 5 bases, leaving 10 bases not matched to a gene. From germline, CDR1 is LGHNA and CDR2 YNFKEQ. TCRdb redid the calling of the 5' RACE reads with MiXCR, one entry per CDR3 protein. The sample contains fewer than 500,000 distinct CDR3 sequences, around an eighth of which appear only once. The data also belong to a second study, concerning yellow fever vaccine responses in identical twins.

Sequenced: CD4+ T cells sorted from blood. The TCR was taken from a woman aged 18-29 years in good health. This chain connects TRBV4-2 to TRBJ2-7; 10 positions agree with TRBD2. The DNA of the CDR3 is TGTGCCAGCAGCCATAGTAAAAGCGGGAGGGCCAACGAGCAGTACTTC. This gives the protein CASSHSKSGRANEQYF.